A selection of T cell receptor beta chains follows, all from one sample in a study of cytomegalovirus exposure and HLA in healthy donors. This table comes from immunoSEQ multiplex PCR, and its TCRdb copy is limited to in-frame clones, with some not included. The sample includes roughly 100,000 clones, more than 70% of them seen just once. The sample taken for sequencing was PBMCs. The receptors stem from a man aged 25-45 years in good health and CMV-seronegative. CDR3s include the opening cysteine and the closing phenylalanine or tryptophan. Each record gives: clone size, V gene, J gene, D gene, CDR3 DNA, CDR3 protein. The D gene is left open where the match is weak. Size values are once, few and many counts, or a class for expanded clones, and some rows have none.

.,TRBV7-2,TRBJ2-7,.,TGTGCCAGCAGCCTAACCGGTACAGTAAGGGAGCAGTACTTC,CASSLTGTVREQYF
.,TRBV6-5,TRBJ2-1,.,TGTGCCAGCAGTTACAGCAGCGGGTCTGAGCAGTTCTTC,CASSYSSGSEQFF
few,TRBV2,TRBJ2-3,.,TGTGCCAGCAGTGATATCTTGGATACGCAGTATTTT,CASSDILDTQYF
few,TRBV5-1,TRBJ2-7,.,TGCGCCAGCAGCTTGGCGGGGGACGCCGGGCAGTACTTC,CASSLAGDAGQYF
.,TRBV28,TRBJ1-2,.,TGTGCCAGCACCACCGCGGGGGGTGGCTACACCTTC,CASTTAGGGYTF
few,TRBV11-2,TRBJ2-7,TRBD2,TGTGCCAGCAGCTTGTTGACTAGCAGTAGCGAGCAGTACTTC,CASSLLTSSSEQYF
.,TRBV4-1,TRBJ2-5,.,TGCGCCAGCGCGTCCCGGGGGGCAGAGACCCAGTACTTC,CASASRGAETQYF
.,TRBV5-1,TRBJ1-4,.,TGCGCCAGCAGCTTGGAATGGGCCGGGGGTGAAAAACTGTTTTTT,CASSLEWAGGEKLFF
few,TRBV6-5,TRBJ1-1,.,TGTGCCAGCAGTTACTCGGCGGAGGGGAACACTGAAGCTTTCTTT,CASSYSAEGNTEAFF
.,TRBV2,TRBJ2-5,TRBD2,TGTGCCAGCAGGGGACTAGCGGGGGTTTTGACCCAGTACTTC,CASRGLAGVLTQYF
once,TRBV6-4,TRBJ1-5,.,TGTGCCAGCAGAGAGGGGGTTCTGCAGCCCCAGCATTTT,CASREGVLQPQHF
.,TRBV9,TRBJ2-1,.,TGTGCCAGCAGCGTAGTGGGCAGCCCCAATGAGCAGTTCTTC,CASSVVGSPNEQFF
.,TRBV6-1,TRBJ1-5,TRBD1,TGTGCCAGCAGTGAAAACGGACAGGTTTCAAATCAGCCCCAGCATTTT,CASSENGQVSNQPQHF
.,TRBV5-1,TRBJ2-1,TRBD1,TGCGCCAGCAGCTTGGGAGGGACAGGGATGGACAATGAGCAGTTCTTC,CASSLGGTGMDNEQFF
.,TRBV11-2,TRBJ1-1,.,TGTGCCAGCAGCCGGCAGGGAAACACTGAAGCTTTCTTT,CASSRQGNTEAFF
.,TRBV4-2,TRBJ2-7,TRBD2,TGTGCCAGCAGCCCCACCGGGAGGTCCTACGAGCAGTACTTC,CASSPTGRSYEQYF
many,TRBV10-3,TRBJ2-1,TRBD2,TGTGCCATCAGTGTAGGTCGGGGGGCCTACAATGAGCAGTTCTTC,CAISVGRGAYNEQFF
few,TRBV10-3,TRBJ1-3,.,TGTGCCATCAGTGACGAGATGGTAAACACCATATATTTT,CAISDEMVNTIYF
.,TRBV6-5,TRBJ1-4,.,TGTGCCAGCAGTTACTCTGACAGTTGGAAACTGTTTTTT,CASSYSDSWKLFF
.,TRBV11-2,TRBJ2-3,TRBD2,TGTGCCAGCAGACGGACTAGCTCTGCGGATACGCAGTATTTT,CASRRTSSADTQYF
.,TRBV29-1,TRBJ1-1,TRBD1,TGCAGCGTAGACGGACAGGGGCTGAACACTGAAGCTTTCTTT,CSVDGQGLNTEAFF
few,TRBV5-1,TRBJ1-1,TRBD1,TGCGCCAGCAGCTTGGACAGGGGAATGAACACTGAAGCTTTCTTT,CASSLDRGMNTEAFF
.,TRBV7-2,TRBJ2-1,.,TGTGCCAGCAGCCTCCCCCGACGGGGTTACAATGAGCAGTTCTTC,CASSLPRRGYNEQFF
once,TRBV10-1,TRBJ1-3,TRBD1,TGCGCCAGCAGTGAGGCGATGACAGGGTTGGGAAACACCATATATTTT,CASSEAMTGLGNTIYF
.,TRBV28,TRBJ2-7,.,TGTGCCAGCAGTTTTAGTTTCTACGAGCAGTACTTC,CASSFSFYEQYF
few,TRBV7-8,TRBJ1-5,.,TGTGCCAGCAGCTTAAGTAGTCAGCCAGGGCGCCAGCCCCAGCATTTT,CASSLSSQPGRQPQHF
.,TRBV5-6,TRBJ2-1,.,TGTGCCAGCAGCTCATGGTGGAGGGGGGGGGATGGCAATGAGCAGTTCTTC,CASSSWWRGGDGNEQFF
once,TRBV7-9,TRBJ2-7,TRBD1,TGTGCCAGCAGCTTCCGGGACAGCCTCTCCTACGAGCAGTACTTC,CASSFRDSLSYEQYF
.,TRBV5-1,TRBJ2-3,TRBD1,TGCGCCAGCAGCCGTCGGGGACAGGGAAATGGAGATACGCAGTATTTT,CASSRRGQGNGDTQYF
.,TRBV30,TRBJ1-2,.,TGTGCCTGGAGTCGTCAGGGGATACAGTCTGGCTACACCTTC,CAWSRQGIQSGYTF
few,TRBV10-3,TRBJ2-1,.,TGTGCCATCAGTGAGAGGAGGGATGAGCAGTTCTTC,CAISERRDEQFF
.,TRBV7-2,TRBJ2-7,.,TGTGCCAGCAGCGTAGGACGAGGTCTCTCCTACGAGCAGTACTTC,CASSVGRGLSYEQYF
.,TRBV28,TRBJ2-7,TRBD1,TGTGCCAGCAGCACATCCGGGACAGGCCCCTACGAGCAGTACTTC,CASSTSGTGPYEQYF
few,TRBV6-1,TRBJ2-1,TRBD1,TGTGCCAGCAGTACAGGGGACTCCTACAATGAGCAGTTCTTC,CASSTGDSYNEQFF
.,TRBV7-6,TRBJ2-7,TRBD2,TGTGCCAGCAGCTTATACGCCGGGGACTACTCATACGAGCAGTACTTC,CASSLYAGDYSYEQYF
.,TRBV9,TRBJ1-2,.,TGTGCCAGCAGCGTGGCTCAGGGCTATGGCTACACCTTC,CASSVAQGYGYTF
.,TRBV15,TRBJ2-3,TRBD2,TGTGCCACCAGCAGAGATCGGGGCGGGGGGGGGACAGATACGCAGTATTTT,CATSRDRGGGGTDTQYF